The entry that follows covers one T cell receptor beta chain sequence. The specificity of this receptor is unknown. An end of the junction differs from the germline gene, which may be a read error. Libraries came from the immunoSEQ multiplex PCR assay. For the multiplex PCR, a mixture combining 60 forward primers for TCR Vbeta segments and 13 reverse primers for TCR Jbeta segments was used. The CDR3 region of rearranged TCR beta genes was amplified from genomic DNA with a multiplex PCR assay. On the Illumina HiSeq System, the amplified TCR beta libraries were sequenced as 87-base-pair reads. As for the authors' bioinformatics: A later analysis tallied some 79 million unique TCR beta chains across the 700 or so repertoires, and about 12 million of those chains were shared by two or more donors. Raw reads were error-corrected and collapsed into unique sequences with a nearest-neighbor algorithm that merged closely related sequences to remove PCR and sequencing errors. V, D and J gene segments were assigned by aligning CDR3 sequences to IMGT reference sequences. For a sequence to be retained, a match of at least six nucleotides was required to both a V gene segment and a J gene segment. A rearrangement counted as productive if the CDR3 had no stop codons and remained in frame with V and J, and every other rearrangement counted as non-productive. CDR3 was defined by IMGT convention, running from the second conserved V-encoded cysteine to the conserved J-encoded phenylalanine. The earlier analysis of some 580 of the donors excluded any sequence lacking an unambiguous match to a single V gene segment. In an earlier analysis of almost 600 of the donors, a V segment was called functional when productive rearrangements were above 56.7%, and segregating when the standard deviation between donors exceeded 5%. A statistical classification framework was built to diagnose cytomegalovirus status from the catalog of TCR beta chain sequences. In a later analysis, V and J genes were assigned by comparing TCR nucleotide sequences against IMGT/GENE-DB human TR gene sequences. In a later analysis, CDR3 sequences and most-parsimonious VDJ recombination scenarios were assigned using the TCRdist pipeline. A later analysis defined each TCR beta chain by its CDR3 amino acid sequence plus V-gene family, and excluded reads lacking a unique V-gene family. A later analysis removed 500 to 650 highly shared, low-generation-probability nucleotide sequences to deal with suspected cross-contamination and a sequencing artifact. In a later analysis, a clonal expansion index for each public chain was calculated from normalized within-repertoire ranks of inferred template counts. In a later analysis, generation probabilities were computed with a VDJ recombination model fitted to out-of-frame rearrangements, and the resulting probabilities were checked against IGoR. A later analysis scored TCR-TCR, TCR-HLA and TCR-CMV co-occurrence with hypergeometric tests, applying a repertoire-size bias correction to TCR pairs. To estimate false discovery rates, a later analysis permuted the HLA or CMV assignments 20 times. In a later analysis, co-occurring TCRs were grouped using DBSCAN, and TCRdist sequence similarity was added for clustering within HLA-allele-positive subsets. Co-occurrence clustering excluded repertoires with fewer than 30,000 or more than 120,000 public chains, plus five with anomalous nucleotide sharing. Drawn from immuneACCESS, this table holds only the in-frame rearrangements with V and J called that TCRdb kept. Clones are partly lost; checked studies trace under half to an unresolved V gene and leave the rest unexplained. D and trimming come from the DNA, and the V and J calls and clone size come from that table. The sample includes around 300,000 clones, with roughly two thirds observed a single time. The ten largest account for approximately 2.3% of the sample.

The cohort consisted of hundreds of healthy bone marrow donors. At the time of sampling, all cohort members were nominally healthy, though unrecorded immune exposures were likely present. The donor tested CMV seronegative and was one of the 352 seronegative cohort members. Each donor provided a peripheral blood sample, and peripheral blood mononuclear cells were used for TCR beta sequencing. Genomic DNA extraction from the blood cell samples was performed with the Qiagen DNeasy Blood Extraction Kit. The sample comes from a study of cytomegalovirus exposure and HLA in healthy donors (dated by TCRdb to the late 2010s). Describing the broader study: According to an earlier analysis of 587 of the donors, about 179 million T cells yielded approximately 120 million unique TCR beta sequences and 250 to 350 Gb of sequence data. Because of strong linkage in the cohort, five DR-DQ haplotypes were treated as single units for association and clustering. Alongside the repertoire data, information on donor age, sex, ethnicity and CMV serostatus was compiled. The study profiled the T cell repertoires of some 610 subjects by immunosequencing and related them to cytomegalovirus serostatus. Among the 398 genotyped donors, 75% to 90% belonged to the genetic ancestry cluster associated with self-reported Caucasian donors. HLA typing covered class I and class II loci at four-digit resolution. An early release covering about 600 HLA-typed donors comprised approximately 290 gigabases of sequencing data and around 80 million unique TCR sequences. Along with the approximately 700-subject first cohort, a separate validation cohort of over a hundred different subjects was used. An earlier analysis of about 600 of the donors used high-throughput TCR beta sequencing to judge whether each TCR beta V gene segment behaved as functional or pseudogenic. The number of typed donors differed by locus: roughly 620-640 for A, B, C, DRB1 and DQB1; some 500 for DQA1; about 600 for DPA1; and roughly 450 for DPB1. The study aimed to test whether signatures of past pathogen exposure could be identified by cataloging public T cell receptors. A later analysis re-analyzed previously published TCR beta repertoires from 550 to 700 donors and added high-resolution HLA genotyping to study TCR occurrence patterns. The study combined high-throughput TCR immunosequencing, statistical association of individual TCRs with disease status, and machine learning to predict cytomegalovirus infection status. Every repertoire in the discovery cohort had been generated on one and the same sequencing platform. Among about 400 genotyped donors of the cohort, an average of about 240,000 unique TCR beta nucleotide sequences was sequenced per donor, of which about 19% were non-productive. In a later genetic analysis, genome-wide SNP genotypes for about 55% of the roughly 700 donors were used, and that subset was treated as a discovery cohort. In the later analysis, no new phenotypic data were used to find candidate immune exposures; instead, reliance was placed on TCR beta sequences and their occurrence across donors.

The CDR3 numbers 15 residues from cysteine through phenylalanine. CDR3 DNA is the only sequence kept; it has 45 bases, read in frame from the first base. Via the germline V gene (reference sequence), CDR1 is SEHNR and CDR2 FQNEAQ. The full study reports these points: A few of the identified cytomegalovirus-associated TCR beta chains were confirmed in vitro to be specific for cytomegalovirus antigens. Because some donors lacked HLA typing at each locus, the association tests relied only on the typed subset. Because the 87-base-pair reads could not distinguish some IMGT-functional V segments, including TRBV6-2 and TRBV6-3, those segments were excluded. A total of 150 to 200 TCR beta chains were listed by the study as associated with cytomegalovirus. For the cohort, immune exposure information was limited to CMV serostatus. When HLA alleles, especially DR and DQ, strongly co-occurred, attributing TCR associations to individual alleles was difficult. According to the authors, the approach could potentially be generalized to other disease states and immunological phenotypes. Some 15 rarely observed V segments, including chromosome 9 orphons, were excluded from the earlier analysis of just under 600 of the donors because counts were too low. Broadly in line with IMGT annotations, most TCR beta V segments showed up in productive rearrangements about 87% or about 30% of the time in an earlier analysis of 587 of the donors. In this cohort, only TCR beta chains were sequenced, and detectable features were limited by the absence of alpha or paired-chain data. The presence/absence analyses assumed that sequencing depth was roughly uniform across donors, and that assumption may not be true. Specific HLA alleles were associated with about 17,000 TCR beta sequences at a false discovery rate of 0.05 in a later analysis. In a later analysis, TCR association rates were found to vary across HLA loci, with the most associated TCRs seen for DRB1 alleles and the fewest for HLA-C alleles. Cytomegalovirus status was reported to be diagnosed by the classifier with high specificity and sensitivity in both the original and validation cohorts. An association between a missense DCLRE1C variant and V-gene and J-gene trimming of TCR beta chains was found in a later genetic analysis and replicated in an independent cohort. According to a later genetic analysis, donors in an Asian-associated ancestry cluster had fewer N-insertions in productive TCRs than the roughly 670-donor mean. In a later analysis, most CMV-associated TCR beta chains were found to appear HLA-restricted, with HLA associations seemingly driven largely by CMV exposure. Several of the top co-occurrence clusters appeared to be linked to parvovirus B19, influenza, CMV and Epstein-Barr virus, according to a later analysis. The sequencing pipeline was judged likely to have produced a cluster of highly shared sequence variants as a technical artifact. While some public TCRs were present in many individuals, most TCR sequences turned up only very rarely across donors. A later analysis found that HLA-associated TCR beta chains were more clonally expanded and had lower generation probabilities than equally common non-associated chains. A further reported finding was that TCR beta sequences accurately predicted the HLA-A and HLA-B alleles for most subjects in the first cohort. Correlated functional status among segregating V segments might reflect linkage disequilibrium, but an unknown experimental factor could not be ruled out.

This TCR was sampled from a female donor in good health and CMV-seronegative. Sequences were obtained from PBMCs. The sequence is built from TRBV7-9 and TRBJ1-2; the D gene is perhaps TRBD1, on 5 matching bases. The CDR3 here reads CSSSPVGDSYYGYTF. The sequenced DNA is TGTTCCAGCAGCCCCGTAGGTGACAGTTACTATGGCTACACCTTC. Reference TRBV7-9 and TRBJ1-2 proteins supply the regions before and after the CDR3; the full variable domain is: DTGVSQNPRHKITKRGQNVTFRCDPISEHNRLYWYRQTLGQGPEFLTYFQNEAQLEKSRLLSDRFSAERPKGSFSTLEIQRTEQGDSAMYLCSSSPVGDSYYGYTFGSGTRLTVV.